This T cell receptor beta chain was captured by sequencing in a study of regulatory T cells in long-lasting Graves disease (dated by TCRdb to the early 2020s). In the study overall: In the newly diagnosed Graves' disease group, patients had been taking antithyroid drugs for less than 3 months. A total of around 35 samples were covered by TCR sequencing, comprising roughly 13 persistent and roughly 20 newly diagnosed Graves' disease patients. The study was conducted in China and was registered as a clinical trial. Peripheral blood TCR sequencing and RNA sequencing compared persistent Graves' disease patients with newly diagnosed Graves' disease patients. What the research found in general, with its limitations: Persistent disease showed preferential use of TRBV28, TRBJ1-2 and TRBJ2-5, whereas newly diagnosed disease favored TRBV20-1 and TRBJ2-1. More public clonotypes were shared among persistent patients (under 3,000) than among newly diagnosed patients (966). Compared with newly diagnosed patients, patients with persistent Graves' disease had lower TCR Shannon entropy and fewer highly expanded clones, which suggests clonal expansion. Because the primary lesion, thyroid tissue, could not be accessed, the study looked at peripheral blood alone. Only the TCR beta chain was sequenced and analyzed. The authors noted that the small sample size was a limitation that may lower accuracy.

This sample's time point label indicates: newly diagnosed GD, antithyroid drugs for less than 3 months. For both TCR sequencing and RNA sequencing, RNA was extracted from PBMCs using TRIzol. Graves' disease was diagnosed according to American Thyroid Association guidelines. Recruitment of patients was carried out at an endocrinology department in Xi'an, China. From each patient, approximately 10 milliliters of peripheral blood was collected into an EDTA anticoagulant tube. Ficoll Paque Plus density gradient separation was used to isolate PBMCs, and no further T cell sorting was done. RNA quality was checked with an Agilent 2100 Bioanalyzer and agarose gel, and concentration with a NanoDrop 2000. V sheds 7 bases and J sheds 0 bases, leaving 15 bases between their ends. Per the germline V gene (reference sequence), DFQATT is the CDR1 and SNEGSKA is the CDR2. The CDR3 starts with the cysteine, ends with the phenylalanine, and has 14 residues. Kept here is only the CDR3 DNA, which spans 42 bases and is read in frame from base 1.

There are many counts of this clonotype. Its antigen is still unknown. No much larger clone is present one base from it, and per-base qualities are unavailable. The library was obtained by multiplex PCR. The data were produced on an Illumina HiSeq 4000. To build TCR beta libraries, CDR3 regions were amplified by Arm-PCR using iRepertoire HTBI primers. PCR products were gel purified before sequencing. On the study's bioinformatics: Gene usage analysis of CDR3 amino acid clonotypes relied on the approximately 68 TRBV and 13 to 15 TRBJ segments identified across samples. Filtered high-quality paired reads were merged into contigs using COPE and FqMerger. BLAST was used to align contigs to the IMGT TRBV, TRBD and TRBJ reference genes, and CDR3 was defined following IMGT. Any clonotype with a frequency above 0.1% was classified as a highly expanded clone. Shannon entropy was used to measure repertoire diversity, and the Gini coefficient was used to measure V-J evenness. A clonotype found in more than one individual was treated as public. In TCRdb, the public reads were trimmed at Q25 with fastp and aligned with MiXCR, with productive beta chains retained. Each entry is one CDR3 protein sequence, shown with its most common DNA and genes. None of the V and J calls come from the authors' own analysis; TCRdb made them. For this sample the table gives approximately 270,000 distinct CDR3 sequences, of which roughly 18% were detected only once. The ten largest clones add up to around 15% of the sample.

These sequences were also reported in another study, on T cells in Graves' hyperthyroidism and ophthalmopathy. Taken from the second paper: Graves' hyperthyroidism was defined as stable when no progression to ophthalmopathy occurred over 18 months of follow-up. Hyperthyroidism patients were aged 18 to 65 years and newly diagnosed, with disease duration of less than 2 months. Exclusion was applied to patients with uncontrolled infections, other autoimmune diseases, pregnancy or lactation. Diagnoses were based on clinical symptoms, serum thyroxine and TRAb, thyroid ultrasound and orbital computed tomography. The TCR CDR3 was subjected to a first round of RT-PCR using the HTBI primer set and the Qiagen OneStep RT-PCR kit. Blood samples also contained most of the expanded thyroid clonotypes (frequency above 0.001), which suggests that blood repertoires may reflect thyroid immune responses. A 13 V-J signature model separated ophthalmopathy from stable hyperthyroidism, with roughly 88% sensitivity and 81.08% specificity in cross-validation and 80%/75% in testing. In validation, the model predicted progression to ophthalmopathy with 55% to 71% sensitivity and approximately 72% specificity, a median of 6.5 months before onset. To identify TCR V-J signatures that set the groups apart, the researchers used a discovery cohort of 100 patients, made up of around 42 with Graves' ophthalmopathy and 57 with stable Graves' hyperthyroidism. An independent validation cohort of around 19 hyperthyroidism patients and 17 patients who later progressed to ophthalmopathy tested prospective prediction of ophthalmopathy. For training and testing, the 100 or so patients in the discovery cohort were randomly divided in a 7:3 ratio. The study also compared thyroid tissue and blood T-cell repertoires from over 5 Graves' hyperthyroidism patients. After sampling, hyperthyroidism patients received methimazole starting at 30 mg daily, and ophthalmopathy patients received high-dose intravenous methylprednisolone. Libraries were constructed in a second round of multiplex PCR, after which size selection and purification were performed. Libraries were sequenced paired-end with 100 bp reads on an Illumina HiSeq2000. SOAPnuke was used to process the raw data, with reads discarded if the reads contained adapters or uncalled bases, had a mean Phred below 15, or lacked an exact constant-primer or identifier match. High-quality paired reads were merged using COPE v1.2.5, and each unique nucleotide sequence was defined as a clonotype. Clonotypes were aligned to IMGT TRBV, TRBD and TRBJ reference segments using MiTCR v1.1. The analysis included only V-J combinations with a frequency above 0.0001, which together covered more than 98% of the repertoires. A TCS score was defined as the ratio of F50 (clonal expansion) to E x V (chaos), with BLOSUM62-based TCRdist applied between CDR3 peptides within each V-J. Welch's t-statistics and random forest reduced some 510 V-J features to 13, which were used in a naive Bayes classifier (R e1071). Sample size was not statistically predetermined, and investigators were not blinded to group allocation. According to the paper, TCR Vbeta CDR3 sequencing was carried out on some 130 peripheral blood samples, which came from more than 40 ophthalmopathy, 80 or so hyperthyroidism and approximately 17 progressor patients.

The receptor comes from a woman aged 25 to 39 with Graves disease. Donor details come from another sample of the same person, matched by shared clones. The sequence is built from TRBV20-1 and TRBJ2-5, with TRBD1 tentatively as D gene (6 bases match). The sequenced sample was peripheral blood mononuclear cells (PBMCs), obtained at new diagnosis, from a patient treated with antithyroid drugs. The DNA sequence is as follows: TGCAGTGGGGGGCCATCGCGGGACCAAGAGACCCAGTACTTC. It is translated as CSGGPSRDQETQYF.